This entry lists 30 T cell receptor beta chains sequenced from one sample in a study of human T cells and chemical hapten exposure. TCRdb independently ran MiXCR on the RACE reads; one entry per CDR3 protein. The sample records some 87,000 distinct CDR3 sequences, 9% to 12% being singletons. Indicated time point: patch test 1, 2 weeks after DPC sensitization. Treatment meaning: therapeutic diphenylcyclopropenone sensitization with weekly scalp DPC. Sample: whole blood, taken in connection with sensitization to the hapten diphenylcyclopropenone (DPC). The receptors derive from a woman in her forties or fifties with alopecia areata. Some clones in this sample may be carry-over from other donors' samples.

This clonotype was counted between two and nine times. The gene calls are TRBV10-1 and TRBJ1-2; D not resolved. Germline lookup yields CDR1 WNHNN and CDR2 SYGVQD (reference sequence). The length of the CDR3 is 13 residues. V dropped 10 bases and J dropped 0 bases, with 12 bases sitting between them. The CDR3 here is CATRGPPNYGYTF. Here the CDR3 DNA reads TGCGCCACCAGAGGACCCCCTAACTATGGCTACACCTTC.

This clonotype was counted between two and nine times. The V gene is TRBV20-1, the J gene TRBJ2-1; a weak D match, TRBD2 (5 bases). CDR1 is DFQATT, CDR2 SNEGSKA, per germline (reference sequence). Trimming removed 1 base at V and 5 bases at J, with 6 bases between. The CDR3 length is 12 residues. CDR3 residues: CSARGTHNEQFF. CDR3 nucleotide sequence: TGCAGTGCTAGAGGGACTCACAATGAGCAGTTCTTC.

This clonotype was counted many times. The V and J genes are TRBV7-9 and TRBJ2-7, with TRBD1 as a possible D gene (5 bases). Trimming took 5 bases from V and 3 from J, leaving 8 bases between them. CDR1 and CDR2 (germline): SEHNR, FQNEAQ (reference sequence). This CDR3 has 12 residues. In nucleotides, the CDR3 is TGTGCCAGCAGCCTCAGGGACTACGAGCAGTACTTC. Encoded protein: CASSLRDYEQYF. Full variable domain (outside the CDR3, taken from reference TRBV7-9 and TRBJ2-7): DTGVSQNPRHKITKRGQNVTFRCDPISEHNRLYWYRQTLGQGPEFLTYFQNEAQLEKSRLLSDRFSAERPKGSFSTLEIQRTEQGDSAMYLCASSLRDYEQYFGPGTRLTVT.

This clonotype occurred a few times. The V gene is TRBV18, the J gene TRBJ2-7; no clear D. The CDR3 totals 14 residues. From germline, CDR1 is KGHSH and CDR2 LQKENI. The ends were cut back, 3 bases at V and 5 bases at J, with 14 bases in the middle. The CDR3 bases are TGTGCCAGCTCACCGCTCAAGGGTAACCACGAGCAGTACTTC. Its protein is CASSPLKGNHEQYF.

This clonotype showed up just a few times. This rearrangement joins TRBV18 to TRBJ1-6, with D unresolved. Deletions cut 2 bases from V and 9 bases from J, with 14 bases between. The germline gives CDR1 KGHSH, CDR2 LQKENI. The CDR3 spans 15 residues. CDR3 nucleotides: TGTGCCAGCTCACCAAAGGACGGGGAGTCTTCACCCCTCCACTTT. Translating gives CASSPKDGESSPLHF. Full variable domain (missing parts from reference TRBV18 and TRBJ1-6): NAGVMQNPRHLVRRRGQEARLRCSPMKGHSHVYWYRQLPEEGLKFMVYLQKENIIDESGMPKERFSAEFPKEGPSILRIQQVVRGDSAAYFCASSPKDGESSPLHFGNGTRLTVT.

This chain uses TRBV28 with TRBJ2-5; no firm D call. Trimming stripped 4 bases from V and 2 bases from J, with 11 bases between. This CDR3 is built from 14 residues. From germline, CDR1 is MDHEN and CDR2 SYDVKM. The CDR3 loop is CASSSKWGQETQYF. CDR3 DNA: TGTGCCAGCAGTTCGAAATGGGGACAAGAGACCCAGTACTTC.

V is TRBV12-5 and J is TRBJ1-5, with a tentative D call TRBD1 (5 bases). From germline, CDR1 is LGHNT and CDR2 FRNRAP. There are 15 residues in the CDR3. Trimming stripped 3 bases from V and 0 bases from J, with 9 bases between. The CDR3 spells CASGFDSYSNQPQHF. The DNA of the CDR3 is TGTGCTAGTGGTTTTGACAGCTATAGCAATCAGCCCCAGCATTTT.

This clonotype was counted only a few times. The CDR3 nucleotides are TGTGCCAGCAGCTTAACCGCGGGGGTCGGGGAGCTGTTTTTT. Its protein is CASSLTAGVGELFF. This chain links TRBV7-3 with TRBJ2-2; 7 nucleotides match TRBD2. Looked up from germline, CDR1 is SGHTA and CDR2 is FQGTGA. This CDR3 spans 14 amino acids. Trimming at V came to 0 bases and at J to 7 bases, leaving 2 bases not matched to a gene.

This clonotype was detected many times. The CDR3 DNA sequence: TGTGCCAGCAGTTTTGGGACAGACTTTGGATATTCGTACTTC. This sequence encodes CASSFGTDFGYSYF. The V gene is TRBV12-3 or TRBV12-4, the J gene TRBJ2-7; 7 nucleotides agree with TRBD1. V shed 3 bases, J shed 12 bases, and the junction held 14 bases outside the gene matches. The CDR3 loop spans 14 amino acids.

This clonotype was seen a handful of times. The rearrangement uses TRBV6-2 or TRBV6-3 and TRBJ2-7, with D tentatively TRBD2 (6 bases). Per germline, CDR1 MNHEY and CDR2 SVGEGT. The CDR3 covers 16 residues. Trimming took off 6 bases at V and 1 base at J, with 19 bases between the two ends. CDR3 nucleotides: TGTGCCAGCAGGCCACCGGGACTCAAGATTTCCTACGAGCAGTACTTC. Its protein is CASRPPGLKISYEQYF.

At least ten counts were recorded for this clonotype. V is TRBV7-8 and J is TRBJ2-3; 10 bases are shared with TRBD2. The germline V gene encodes CDR1 SGHVS and CDR2 FQNEAQ. After removal of 1 base from V and 8 bases from J, the junction contained 18 bases not matched to a gene. This CDR3 region has 19 residues. The CDR3 spells CASSLVSAGGLGTTGTQYF. CDR3 bases: TGTGCCAGCAGCTTAGTCTCAGCGGGAGGGTTAGGAACCACGGGTACGCAGTATTTT.

This clonotype was seen ten or more times. The J gene is TRBJ1-1, the V gene TRBV20-1; TRBD1 agrees at 7 bases. The V gene's germline CDR1 is DFQATT and CDR2 SNEGSKA (reference sequence). CDR3 length equals 15 residues. Trimming took 3 bases from V and 1 from J; bases not matched to a gene: 8. DNA of the CDR3: TGCAGTGCTAGGCCCCGACAGGGAACGAACACTGAAGCTTTCTTT. Its translation is CSARPRQGTNTEAFF.

This clonotype was seen more than once but under ten times. J is TRBJ2-3 and V is TRBV29-1; TRBD1 matches at 8 bases. The CDR3 has 12 amino acids. Trimming took 4 bases from V and 6 from J; bases not matched to a gene: 3. Germline-derived CDR1 and CDR2 are SQVTM and ANQGSEA. The CDR3 nucleotides are TGCAGCGTTGGACAGGGGCGGGATACGCAGTATTTT. Translating it yields CSVGQGRDTQYF.

In its sample, this clonotype was seen once. This chain uses TRBV12-3 or TRBV12-4 with TRBJ2-7, with a weak D call TRBD2 (5 bases). CDR3 length: 15 residues. Trimming shortened V by 6 bases and J by 3 bases, and 18 bases separated the two germline ends. CDR3 region: CASRPPAGQLYEQYF. The CDR3 nucleotides are TGTGCCAGCAGGCCCCCCGCGGGCCAACTCTACGAGCAGTACTTC.

The chain links TRBV12-3 or TRBV12-4 to TRBJ1-6, with D uncertain. The ends were cut back, 3 bases at V and 7 bases at J, with 10 bases in the middle. The CDR3 is 14 amino acids. The CDR3: CASSLSSGNSPLHF. In nucleotides, the CDR3 is TGTGCCAGCAGTTTGTCGTCGGGAAATTCACCCCTCCACTTT.

This clonotype came up a few times. V is TRBV28 and J is TRBJ1-2; TRBD1 agrees at 12 bases. Germline lookup yields CDR1 MDHEN and CDR2 SYDVKM. The CDR3 spans 14 residues. V trimming: 3 bases; J trimming: 7 bases; junction bases outside the gene matches: 3. The CDR3 DNA sequence: TGTGCCAGCAGTTTTGGGACAGGGGGCAGTGGCTACACCTTC. It is translated as CASSFGTGGSGYTF.

The chain uses TRBV6-1 and TRBJ1-1, with D hard to call. The CDR3 runs 14 residues. V was pared by 6 bases and J by 2 bases, with 13 bases between. CDR1 is MNHNS, CDR2 SASEGT, per germline. This chain's CDR3 is CASRFRTDNTEAFF. CDR3 DNA: TGTGCCAGCAGATTCCGGACGGACAACACTGAAGCTTTCTTT.

This clonotype has more than one count but fewer than ten. V is TRBV28 and J is TRBJ2-7; no firm D call. Germline V gene sequence: CDR1 MDHEN, CDR2 SYDVKM. This CDR3 is 15 amino acids long. Trimming cost V 5 bases and J 0 bases, with 14 bases left between them. The CDR3 loop reads CASSPGSRVSYEQYF. The CDR3 DNA reads as TGTGCCAGCAGTCCCGGCAGCAGAGTCTCCTACGAGCAGTACTTC. The complete variable domain, with remaining parts taken from reference TRBV28 and TRBJ2-7, reads DVKVTQSSRYLVKRTGEKVFLECVQDMDHENMFWYRQDPGLGLRLIYFSYDVKMKEKGDIPEGYSVSREKKERFSLILESASTNQTSMYLCASSPGSRVSYEQYFGPGTRLTVT.

V usage is TRBV20-1 and J usage is TRBJ1-3; 8 positions agree with TRBD1. V lost 5 bases, J lost 4 bases, and 4 bases stayed unmatched. CDR1 is DFQATT and CDR2 is SNEGSKA in the germline V gene (reference sequence). This CDR3 has 13 residues. This CDR3 reads CSALTGVGNTIYF. In DNA form, the CDR3 reads TGCAGTGCTCTGACAGGGGTCGGAAACACCATATATTTT.

This clonotype has just a few counts. V and J are TRBV2 and TRBJ2-1; the match to TRBD2 covers 16 bases. The CDR3 length is 14 residues. The junction had 1 base not matched to a gene; V was cut back by 7 bases and J by 7 bases. The V gene's germline CDR1 is SNHLY and CDR2 FYNNEI. The chain's CDR3 is CASKGLAGGNEQFF. The DNA for the CDR3 is TGTGCCAGCAAGGGACTAGCGGGAGGGAATGAGCAGTTCTTC.

Notes on this clonotype: Compared with germline, one end of the junction differs, possibly owing to a read error. The rearrangement joins TRBV29-1 to TRBJ2-3, with no clear D. This CDR3 contains 12 residues. Germline V gene lookup returns CDR1 SQVTM and CDR2 ANQGSEA. The CDR3 loop is CSFEASTDTQYF. The DNA for the CDR3 is TGCAGCTTTGAAGCTAGCACAGATACGCAGTATTTT.

V is TRBV5-5 and J is TRBJ1-5, with 8 bases matching TRBD1. CDR3 length: 16 amino acids. V was clipped by 2 bases and J by 1 base; unmatched bases: 5. Germline assignment: CDR1 SGHKS and CDR2 YYEKEE (reference sequence). This CDR3 is CASSFFDRGSNQPQHF. Written as DNA, the CDR3 is TGTGCCAGCAGCTTCTTTGACAGGGGAAGCAATCAGCCCCAGCATTTT.

This clonotype was counted at least ten times. The V and J genes are TRBV30 and TRBJ1-5; D might be TRBD1 (5 bases). This CDR3 region has 14 residues. CDR1 and CDR2 (germline): GTSNPN, SVGIG (reference sequence). V was trimmed by 3 bases and J by 5 bases, leaving 14 bases between them. The CDR3 coding sequence is TGTGCCTGGAGGGTAGGCGGGGGTCATCAGCCCCAGCATTTT. Encoded protein: CAWRVGGGHQPQHF.

The rearrangement links TRBV5-1 to TRBJ2-3; no firm D call. The CDR3 totals 14 residues. Germline-derived CDR1 and CDR2 are SGHRS and YFSETQ. V was shortened by 5 bases and J by 6 bases, with 16 bases between the two germline ends. The CDR3 reads CASSYPDPVDTQYF. In nucleotides, the CDR3 is TGCGCCAGCAGTTACCCGGACCCTGTGGATACGCAGTATTTT.

This clonotype was seen only a few times. The CDR3 spells CASWEASVEQYF. The CDR3 bases are TGCGCCAGCTGGGAGGCCTCGGTCGAGCAGTACTTC. The V call is TRBV5-1, the J call TRBJ2-7, with D possibly TRBD2 on 6 matching bases. With 7 bases removed from V and 6 bases from J, the gap between germline ends came to 14 bases. The CDR3 runs 12 residues. Germline V gene sequence: CDR1 SGHRS, CDR2 YFSETQ. The variable domain in full, with the rest retrieved from reference TRBV5-1 and TRBJ2-7, is KAGVTQTPRYLIKTRGQQVTLSCSPISGHRSVSWYQQTPGQGLQFLFEYFSETQRNKGNFPGRFSGRQFSNSRSEMNVSTLELGDSALYLCASWEASVEQYFGPGTRLTVT.

This clonotype was detected ten times or more. The genes are TRBV7-2 and TRBJ2-3; unclear D gene. From germline, CDR1 is SGHTA and CDR2 FQGNSA. CDR3 size: 19 residues. Deletions cut 2 bases from V and 1 base from J, with 22 bases between. The CDR3 region is CASSLWEVNNFRGTDTQYF. As DNA, the CDR3 is TGTGCCAGCAGCTTATGGGAAGTCAATAACTTTCGTGGCACAGATACGCAGTATTTT.

V is TRBV20-1 and J is TRBJ2-5; 12 positions agree with TRBD2. The ends lost 5 bases at V and 4 bases at J; junction bases unmatched: 11. CDR3 length: 16 residues. CDR1 DFQATT and CDR2 SNEGSKA come from the germline V gene (reference sequence). The CDR3 nucleotides are TGCAGTGCTTCGGGGTGGCTAGCGGGAGGGGGAGAGACCCAGTACTTC. Translating it yields CSASGWLAGGGETQYF.

V gene TRBV20-1 combines with J gene TRBJ2-3, with D unresolved. V lost 0 bases, J lost 3 bases, and 13 bases lay in between. The CDR3 is made up of 15 amino acids. Germline V CDR1 and CDR2: DFQATT, SNEGSKA (reference sequence). The CDR3 DNA reads as TGCAGTGCTAGAGATCCCGCCCGCACAACAGATACGCAGTATTTT. Its protein is CSARDPARTTDTQYF.

DNA of the CDR3: TGTGCCAGCAGCGTAGGGGGGACTAGTTTGAATGAGCAGTTCTTC. The encoded protein is CASSVGGTSLNEQFF. The V and J genes are TRBV9 and TRBJ2-1, with TRBD2 matching 8 bases. CDR1 and CDR2 (germline): SGDLS, YYNGEE. V was clipped by 0 bases and J by 7 bases; unmatched bases: 6. The CDR3 is made up of 15 amino acids.

The V call is TRBV29-1, the J call TRBJ2-3; D gene uncertain. Trimming cost V 7 bases and J 3 bases, with 11 bases left between them. This CDR3 has 12 residues. Germline CDR1 reads SQVTM; CDR2 reads ANQGSEA. CDR3 amino acids: CSASDGTDTQYF. CDR3 nucleotides: TGCAGCGCGTCGGACGGGACAGATACGCAGTATTTT.